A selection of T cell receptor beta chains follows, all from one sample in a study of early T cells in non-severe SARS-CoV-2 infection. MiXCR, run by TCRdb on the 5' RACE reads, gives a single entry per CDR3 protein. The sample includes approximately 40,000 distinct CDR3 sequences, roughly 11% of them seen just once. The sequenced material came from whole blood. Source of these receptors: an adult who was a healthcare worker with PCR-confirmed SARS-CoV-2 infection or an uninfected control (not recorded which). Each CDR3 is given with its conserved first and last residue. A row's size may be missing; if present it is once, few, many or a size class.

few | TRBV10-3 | CAIIGQGAQYF
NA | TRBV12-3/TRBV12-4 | CASRPGAGQGARDTQYF
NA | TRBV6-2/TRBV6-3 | CASSRDSPWKQYF
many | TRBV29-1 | CSVWTGKNIQYF
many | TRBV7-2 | CASSTRTGGKDTQYF
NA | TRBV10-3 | CAIKITDTQYF
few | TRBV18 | CASSLTPPSGSYEQYF
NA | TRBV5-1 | CASSLDRTQETQYF
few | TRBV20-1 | CSAPLAGAYEQYF
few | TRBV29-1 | CSVQTGELFF
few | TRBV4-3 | CASSQVRVGGTTNEKLFF
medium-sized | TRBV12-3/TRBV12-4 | CASSLGVRLEQFF
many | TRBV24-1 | CATSDLRTGTKQYF
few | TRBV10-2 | CASSEGLSMAGFQETQYF
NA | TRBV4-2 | CASSRDRVDEKLFF
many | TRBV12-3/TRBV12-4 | CASSGQPYGYTF
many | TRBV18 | CASSPQATGNTIYF
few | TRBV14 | CASSQSGLGSEKLFF
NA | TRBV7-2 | CASSLARPQGTPGGYTF
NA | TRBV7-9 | CASSFIRGGLSEAFF
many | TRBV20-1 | CSARSGQVGTDTQYF
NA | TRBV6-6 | CAGSEWAVSPLHF
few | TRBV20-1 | CSATPDADSYEQYF